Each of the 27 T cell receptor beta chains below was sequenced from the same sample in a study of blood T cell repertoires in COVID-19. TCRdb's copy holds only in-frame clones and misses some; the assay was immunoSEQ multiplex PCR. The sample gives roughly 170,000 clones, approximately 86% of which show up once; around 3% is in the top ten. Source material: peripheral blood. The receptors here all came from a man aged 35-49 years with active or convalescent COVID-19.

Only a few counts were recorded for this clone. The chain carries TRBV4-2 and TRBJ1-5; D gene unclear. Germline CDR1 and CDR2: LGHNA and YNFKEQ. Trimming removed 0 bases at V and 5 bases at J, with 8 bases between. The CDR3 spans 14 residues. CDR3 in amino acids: CASSQEPGDQPQHF. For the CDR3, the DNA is TGTGCCAGCAGCCAAGAGCCGGGAGATCAGCCCCAGCATTTT.

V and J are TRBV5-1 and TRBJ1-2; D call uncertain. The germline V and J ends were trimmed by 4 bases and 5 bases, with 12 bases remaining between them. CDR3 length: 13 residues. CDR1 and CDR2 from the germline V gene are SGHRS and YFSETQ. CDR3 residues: CASSLDGEYGYTF. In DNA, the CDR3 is TGCGCCAGCAGCCTAGACGGCGAATATGGCTACACCTTC.

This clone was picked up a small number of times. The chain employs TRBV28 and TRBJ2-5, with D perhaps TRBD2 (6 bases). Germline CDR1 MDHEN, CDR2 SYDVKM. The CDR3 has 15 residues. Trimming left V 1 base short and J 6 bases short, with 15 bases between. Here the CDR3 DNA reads TGTGCCAGCAGTTTATTAGGAGGGGCCGATCAGACCCAGTACTTC. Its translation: CASSLLGGADQTQYF. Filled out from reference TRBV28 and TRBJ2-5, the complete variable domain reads DVKVTQSSRYLVKRTGEKVFLECVQDMDHENMFWYRQDPGLGLRLIYFSYDVKMKEKGDIPEGYSVSREKKERFSLILESASTNQTSMYLCASSLLGGADQTQYFGPGTRLLVL.

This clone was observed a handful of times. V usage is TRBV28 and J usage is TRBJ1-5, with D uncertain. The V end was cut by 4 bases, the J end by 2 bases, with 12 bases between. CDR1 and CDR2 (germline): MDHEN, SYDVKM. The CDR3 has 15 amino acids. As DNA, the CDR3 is TGTGCCAGCAGTTCGCTCAGATTTGGCAATCAGCCCCAGCATTTT. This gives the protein CASSSLRFGNQPQHF.

The CDR3 DNA follows: TGTGCCAGCAGCTTGGTGACAGGGCTAAACTATGGCTACACCTTC. It translates to CASSLVTGLNYGYTF. The V gene is TRBV5-6, the J gene TRBJ1-2, with 7 bases fitting TRBD1. In germline, CDR1 is SGHDT, CDR2 YYEEEE. The CDR3 has 15 residues. After removal of 0 bases from V and 2 bases from J, the junction contained 4 bases not matched to a gene.

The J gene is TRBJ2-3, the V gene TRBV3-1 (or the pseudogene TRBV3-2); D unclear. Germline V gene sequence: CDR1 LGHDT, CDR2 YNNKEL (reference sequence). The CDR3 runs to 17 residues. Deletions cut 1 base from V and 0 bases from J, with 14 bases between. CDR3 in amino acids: CASSQARLVNSTDTQYF. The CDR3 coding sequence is TGTGCCAGCAGCCAAGCCCGCCTAGTTAACAGCACAGATACGCAGTATTTT.

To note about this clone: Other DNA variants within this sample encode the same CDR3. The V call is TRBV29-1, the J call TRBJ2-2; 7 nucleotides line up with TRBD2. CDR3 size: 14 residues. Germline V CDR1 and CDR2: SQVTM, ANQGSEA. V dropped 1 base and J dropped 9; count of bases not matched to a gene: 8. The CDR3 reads CSVEGGGVRRELFF. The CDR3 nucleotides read TGCAGCGTTGAAGGGGGGGGTGTAAGGCGGGAGCTGTTTTTT.

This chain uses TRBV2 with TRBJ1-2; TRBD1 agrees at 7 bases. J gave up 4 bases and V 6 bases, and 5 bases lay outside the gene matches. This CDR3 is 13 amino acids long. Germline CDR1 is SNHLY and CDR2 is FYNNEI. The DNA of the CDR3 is TGTGCCAGCAGGGCGGGACAGATCTATGGCTACACCTTC. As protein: CASRAGQIYGYTF.

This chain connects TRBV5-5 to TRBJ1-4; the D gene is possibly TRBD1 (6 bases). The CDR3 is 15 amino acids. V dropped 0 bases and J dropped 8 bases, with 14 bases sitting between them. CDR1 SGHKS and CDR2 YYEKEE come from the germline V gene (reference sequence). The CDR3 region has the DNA TGTGCCAGCAGCTTGGACCTAAGGGGGAACGAAAAACTGTTTTTT. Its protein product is CASSLDLRGNEKLFF.

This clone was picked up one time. The CDR3 sequence: CASSPVVQGAFGELFF. For the CDR3, the DNA is TGTGCCAGCAGCCCAGTGGTCCAGGGGGCGTTCGGGGAGCTGTTTTTT. The V and J genes are TRBV9 and TRBJ2-2; 8 nucleotides agree with TRBD1. The CDR3 has 16 residues. V lost 4 bases and J lost 7; bases outside the gene matches: 12. In germline, CDR1 is SGDLS, CDR2 YYNGEE.

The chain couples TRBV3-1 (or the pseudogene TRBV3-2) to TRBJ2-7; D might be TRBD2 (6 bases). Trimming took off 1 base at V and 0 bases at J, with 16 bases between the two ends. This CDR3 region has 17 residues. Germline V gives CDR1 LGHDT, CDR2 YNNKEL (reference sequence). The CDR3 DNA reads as TGTGCCAGCAGCCAAGCGGGGTCGGGGAGGATCTCCTACGAGCAGTACTTC. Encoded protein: CASSQAGSGRISYEQYF.

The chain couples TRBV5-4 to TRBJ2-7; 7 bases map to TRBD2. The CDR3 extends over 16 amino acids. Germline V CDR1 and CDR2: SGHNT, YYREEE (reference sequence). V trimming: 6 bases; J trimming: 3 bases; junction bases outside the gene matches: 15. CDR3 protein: CASTPGGGRRDYEQYF. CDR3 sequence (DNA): TGTGCCAGCACCCCGGGAGGAGGGAGAAGAGACTACGAGCAGTACTTC.

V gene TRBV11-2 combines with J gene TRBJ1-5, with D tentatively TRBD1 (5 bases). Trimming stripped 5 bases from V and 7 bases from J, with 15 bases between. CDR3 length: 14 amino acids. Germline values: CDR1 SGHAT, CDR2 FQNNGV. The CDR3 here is CASSRAGSGQPQHF. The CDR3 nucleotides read TGTGCCAGCAGCCGCGCAGGGTCAGGCCAGCCCCAGCATTTT.

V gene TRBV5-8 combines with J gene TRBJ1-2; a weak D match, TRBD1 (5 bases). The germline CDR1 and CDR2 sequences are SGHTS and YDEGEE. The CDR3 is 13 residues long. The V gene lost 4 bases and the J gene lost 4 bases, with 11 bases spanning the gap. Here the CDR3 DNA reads TGTGCCAGCAGCGTCCAGGGCGGCTATGGCTACACCTTC. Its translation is CASSVQGGYGYTF.

CDR3 coding DNA: TGTGCCAGCACTAGCGGGGGGATCCAAGAGACCCAGTACTTC. Encoded protein: CASTSGGIQETQYF. The J gene is TRBJ2-5, the V gene TRBV9, with TRBD2 identical over 11 bases. Germline lookup yields CDR1 SGDLS and CDR2 YYNGEE. The CDR3 is 14 amino acids. J was trimmed by 1 base and V by 6 bases; bases with no gene match: 2.

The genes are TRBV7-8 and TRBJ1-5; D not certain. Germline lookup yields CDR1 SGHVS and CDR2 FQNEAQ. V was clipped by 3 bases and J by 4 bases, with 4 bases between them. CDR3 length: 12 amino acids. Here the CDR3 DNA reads TGTGCCAGCAGCTTTCAAAATCAGCCCCAGCATTTT. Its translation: CASSFQNQPQHF.

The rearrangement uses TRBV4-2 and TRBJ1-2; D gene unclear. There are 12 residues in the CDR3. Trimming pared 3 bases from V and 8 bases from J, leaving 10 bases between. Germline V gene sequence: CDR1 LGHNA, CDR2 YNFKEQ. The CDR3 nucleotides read TGTGCCAGCAGCCACGACTATGTGGGCTACACCTTC. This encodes CASSHDYVGYTF.

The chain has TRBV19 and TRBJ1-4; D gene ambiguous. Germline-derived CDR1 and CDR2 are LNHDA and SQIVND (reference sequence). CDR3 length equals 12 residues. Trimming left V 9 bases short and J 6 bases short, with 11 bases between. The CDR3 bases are TGTGCCAGCCAAGCCCAGGATGAAAAACTGTTTTTT. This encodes CASQAQDEKLFF.

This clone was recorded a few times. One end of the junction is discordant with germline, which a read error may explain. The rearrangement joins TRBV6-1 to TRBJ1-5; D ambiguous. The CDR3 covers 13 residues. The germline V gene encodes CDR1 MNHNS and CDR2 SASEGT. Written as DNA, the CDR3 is TGTGCCAGCAGTGAAGGTCAGAATCTGCCCCAGCATTTT. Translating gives CASSEGQNLPQHF.

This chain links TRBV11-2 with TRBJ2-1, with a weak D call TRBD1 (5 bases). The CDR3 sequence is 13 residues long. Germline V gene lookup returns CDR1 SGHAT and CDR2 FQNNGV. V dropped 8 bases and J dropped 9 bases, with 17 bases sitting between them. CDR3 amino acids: CASGRTTTREQFF. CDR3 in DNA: TGTGCCAGCGGGCGGACAACTACACGTGAGCAGTTCTTC.

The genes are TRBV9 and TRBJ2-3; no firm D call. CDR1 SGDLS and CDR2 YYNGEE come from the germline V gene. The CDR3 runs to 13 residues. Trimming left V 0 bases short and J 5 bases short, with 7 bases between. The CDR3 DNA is TGTGCCAGCAGCGTAGTAGGAGAAGATACGCAGTATTTT. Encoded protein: CASSVVGEDTQYF.

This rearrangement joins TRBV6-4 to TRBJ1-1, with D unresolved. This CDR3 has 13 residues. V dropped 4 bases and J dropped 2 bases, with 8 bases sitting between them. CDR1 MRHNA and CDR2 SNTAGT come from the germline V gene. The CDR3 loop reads CASSAGINTEAFF. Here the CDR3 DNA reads TGTGCCAGCAGTGCCGGGATTAACACTGAAGCTTTCTTT.

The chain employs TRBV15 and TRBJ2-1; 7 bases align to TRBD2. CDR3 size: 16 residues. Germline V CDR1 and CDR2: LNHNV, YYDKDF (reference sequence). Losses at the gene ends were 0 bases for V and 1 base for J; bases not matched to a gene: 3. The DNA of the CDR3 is TGTGCCACCAGCAGAGATAACGGGGGGTCCTACAATGAGCAGTTCTTC. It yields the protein CATSRDNGGSYNEQFF.

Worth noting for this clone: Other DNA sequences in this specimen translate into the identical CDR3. The CDR3 loop reads CASSGGDRPSLGNTIYF. The CDR3 DNA reads TGTGCCAGCAGTGGAGGAGACAGGCCCTCTCTTGGAAACACCATATATTTT. V usage is TRBV25-1 and J usage is TRBJ1-3; a possible D gene is TRBD1 (6 bases). The CDR3 extends over 17 amino acids. The germline V and J ends were trimmed by 4 bases and 3 bases, with 19 bases remaining between them. From germline, CDR1 is MGHDK and CDR2 SYGVNS. Full variable domain (missing parts from reference TRBV25-1 and TRBJ1-3): EADIYQTPRYLVIGTGKKITLECSQTMGHDKMYWYQQDPGMELHLIHYSYGVNSTEKGDLSSESTVSRIRTEHFPLTLESARPSHTSQYLCASSGGDRPSLGNTIYFGEGSWLTVV.

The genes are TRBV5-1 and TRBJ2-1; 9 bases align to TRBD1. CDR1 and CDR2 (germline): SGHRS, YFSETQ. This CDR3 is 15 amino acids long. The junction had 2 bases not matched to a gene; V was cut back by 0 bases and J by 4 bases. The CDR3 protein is CASSLVGQGYNEQFF. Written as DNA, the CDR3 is TGCGCCAGCAGCTTGGTGGGACAGGGATACAATGAGCAGTTCTTC.

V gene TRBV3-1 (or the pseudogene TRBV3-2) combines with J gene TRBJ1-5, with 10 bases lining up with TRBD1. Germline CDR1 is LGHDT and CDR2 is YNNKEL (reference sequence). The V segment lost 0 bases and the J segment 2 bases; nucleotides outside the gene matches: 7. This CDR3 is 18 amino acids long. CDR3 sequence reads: CASSQDRSGTGGNQPQHF. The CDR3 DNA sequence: TGTGCCAGCAGCCAAGATCGCTCCGGGACAGGGGGCAATCAGCCCCAGCATTTT.

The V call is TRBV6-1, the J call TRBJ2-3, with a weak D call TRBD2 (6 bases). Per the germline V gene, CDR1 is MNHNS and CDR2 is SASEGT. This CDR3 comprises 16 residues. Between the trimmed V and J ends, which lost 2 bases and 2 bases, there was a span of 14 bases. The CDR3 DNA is TGTGCCAGCAGTGAAATGGCGGGACCCTACACAGATACGCAGTATTTT. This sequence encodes CASSEMAGPYTDTQYF.